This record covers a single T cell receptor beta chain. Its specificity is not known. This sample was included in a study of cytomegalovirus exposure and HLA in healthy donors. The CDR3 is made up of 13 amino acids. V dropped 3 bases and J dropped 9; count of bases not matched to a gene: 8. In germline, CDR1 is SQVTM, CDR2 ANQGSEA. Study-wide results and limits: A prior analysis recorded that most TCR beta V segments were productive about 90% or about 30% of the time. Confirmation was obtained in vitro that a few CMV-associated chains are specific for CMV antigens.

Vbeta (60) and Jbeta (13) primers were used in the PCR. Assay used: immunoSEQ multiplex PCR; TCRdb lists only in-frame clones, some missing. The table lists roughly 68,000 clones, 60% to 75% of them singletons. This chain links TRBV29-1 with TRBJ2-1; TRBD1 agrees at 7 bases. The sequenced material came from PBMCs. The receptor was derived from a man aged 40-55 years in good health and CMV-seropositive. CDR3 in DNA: TGCAGCGTTGACGGGACAGCTTTCGTTGAGCAGTTCTTC. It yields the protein CSVDGTAFVEQFF.